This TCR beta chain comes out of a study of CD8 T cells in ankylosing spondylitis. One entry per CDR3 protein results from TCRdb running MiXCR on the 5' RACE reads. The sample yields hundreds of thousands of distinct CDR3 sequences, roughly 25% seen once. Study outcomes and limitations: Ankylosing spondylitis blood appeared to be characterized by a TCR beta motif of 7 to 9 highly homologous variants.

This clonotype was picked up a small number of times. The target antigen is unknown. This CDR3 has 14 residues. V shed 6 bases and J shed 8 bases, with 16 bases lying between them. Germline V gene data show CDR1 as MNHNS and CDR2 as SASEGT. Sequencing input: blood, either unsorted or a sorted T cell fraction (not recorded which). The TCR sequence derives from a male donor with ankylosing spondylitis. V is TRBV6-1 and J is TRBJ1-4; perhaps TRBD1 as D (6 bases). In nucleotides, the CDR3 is TGTGCCAGCAGACGACAGGCGGTGGAGGAAAAACTGTTTTTT. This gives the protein CASRRQAVEEKLFF.